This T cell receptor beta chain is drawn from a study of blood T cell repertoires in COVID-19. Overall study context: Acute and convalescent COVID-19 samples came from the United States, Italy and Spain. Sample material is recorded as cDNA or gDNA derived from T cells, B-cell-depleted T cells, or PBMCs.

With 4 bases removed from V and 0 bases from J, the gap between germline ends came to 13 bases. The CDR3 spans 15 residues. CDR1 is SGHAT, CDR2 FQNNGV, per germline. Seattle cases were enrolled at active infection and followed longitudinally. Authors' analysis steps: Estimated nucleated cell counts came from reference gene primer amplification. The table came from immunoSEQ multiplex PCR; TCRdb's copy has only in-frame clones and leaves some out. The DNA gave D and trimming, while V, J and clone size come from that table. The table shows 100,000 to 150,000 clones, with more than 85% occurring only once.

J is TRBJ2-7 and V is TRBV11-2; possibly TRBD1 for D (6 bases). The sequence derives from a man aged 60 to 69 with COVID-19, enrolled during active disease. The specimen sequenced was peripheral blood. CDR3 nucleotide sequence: TGTGCCAGCAGCTCACGGACAGAGAGCTCCTACGAGCAGTACTTC. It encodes CASSSRTESSYEQYF.